This T cell receptor (beta chain) is from a study of PD-1 blockade in mismatch repair-deficient tumors. The V gene's germline CDR1 is SGHNT and CDR2 YYREEE (reference sequence). The V and J ends lost 3 bases and 6 bases respectively, with 15 bases between them. This CDR3 contains 14 residues. This table comes from immunoSEQ multiplex PCR, and its TCRdb copy is limited to in-frame clones, with some not included. The sample includes some 48,000 clones, more than 65% of them seen just once. This TCR was sampled from an adult with mismatch repair-deficient cancer. The chain recombines TRBV5-4 with TRBJ2-5; possible D gene TRBD2, 6 bases. Specimen: PBMCs, collected before pembrolizumab treatment. CDR3: CASSSGTLGQTQYF. The CDR3 bases are TGTGCCAGCAGCTCGGGGACTCTGGGGCAGACCCAGTACTTC.